The next 14 T cell receptor beta chains were all read from a single sample in a study of blood T cell repertoires in COVID-19. The method was immunoSEQ multiplex PCR; TCRdb's version includes in-frame clones alone and lacks a portion of them. Of 200,000 to 300,000 clones in the sample, about 83% were seen once. Sequencing was done on a sample of peripheral blood. These receptors were obtained from a man aged 45-60 years with acute or convalescent COVID-19.

The chain carries TRBV25-1 and TRBJ2-7; D ambiguous. The V end was cut by 8 bases, the J end by 1 base, with 12 bases between. The germline gives CDR1 MGHDK, CDR2 SYGVNS. The CDR3 runs 13 residues. The CDR3 loop is CASRLQSSYEQYF. CDR3 nucleotides: TGTGCCAGCCGCCTTCAGTCATCCTACGAGCAGTACTTC.

The chain couples TRBV3-1 (or the pseudogene TRBV3-2) to TRBJ2-7; unclear D gene. The germline CDR1 and CDR2 sequences are LGHDT and YNNKEL (reference sequence). Trimming cost V 4 bases and J 2 bases, with 15 bases left between them. The length of the CDR3 is 15 residues. CDR3 DNA sequence: TGTGCCAGCAGCCTGAACTTTGGCAGGCCCTACGAGCAGTACTTC. Protein sequence: CASSLNFGRPYEQYF.

The CDR3 reads CASSPMGTGEREPQHF. As DNA, the CDR3 is TGTGCCAGCTCACCAATGGGCACAGGGGAAAGGGAACCCCAGCATTTT. J is TRBJ1-5 and V is TRBV18, with 7 positions matching TRBD1. The germline V gene encodes CDR1 KGHSH and CDR2 LQKENI. The CDR3 length is 16 residues. J lost 10 bases, V lost 2 bases, and 14 bases had no gene match.

This clone turned up a few times. The gene calls are TRBV6-2 or TRBV6-3 and TRBJ1-2; D not certain. The CDR3 totals 15 residues. The V gene lost 2 bases and the J gene lost 0 bases, with 10 bases spanning the gap. In germline, CDR1 is MNHEY, CDR2 SVGEGT. The CDR3 DNA follows: TGTGCCAGCAGTTACCCTCCCCCTACTAACTATGGCTACACCTTC. It yields the protein CASSYPPPTNYGYTF.

The genes are TRBV6-5 and TRBJ1-6; D remains ambiguous. CDR1 and CDR2 from the germline V gene are MNHEY and SVGAGI. CDR3 length equals 14 residues. Trimming pared 5 bases from V and 10 bases from J, leaving 15 bases between. CDR3 residues: CASSSPSGSSPLHF. In DNA, the CDR3 is TGTGCCAGCAGTAGCCCCTCGGGGTCCTCACCCCTCCACTTT.

The V and J genes are TRBV11-2 and TRBJ2-7; 11 bases are shared with TRBD2. Germline V gene sequence: CDR1 SGHAT, CDR2 FQNNGV. V lost 1 base and J lost 4; bases outside the gene matches: 12. This CDR3 has 18 amino acids. CDR3 loop: CASSLVPGTSGSRYEQYF. CDR3 DNA sequence: TGTGCCAGCAGCTTAGTCCCTGGCACTAGCGGGAGTCGTTACGAGCAGTACTTC.

Points on this clone: At one boundary the junction diverges from the germline segment, which might be a read error. The V and J genes are TRBV6-5 and TRBJ2-5; 9 nucleotides align to TRBD1. The CDR3 runs to 12 residues. Per the germline V gene, CDR1 is MNHEY and CDR2 is SVGAGI. CDR3: CASSTRPGQGNF. For the CDR3, the DNA is TGTGCCAGCAGCACCCGACCGGGACAGGGTAACTTC.

The V gene is TRBV5-4, the J gene TRBJ1-2; a possible D gene is TRBD1 (6 bases). V lost 1 base, J lost 4 bases, and 11 bases lay in between. Germline values: CDR1 SGHNT, CDR2 YYREEE (reference sequence). The CDR3 runs to 14 residues. For the CDR3, the DNA is TGTGCCAGCAGCTTGACAGGGTATGGCTATGGCTACACCTTC. Translating it yields CASSLTGYGYGYTF.

The rearrangement uses TRBV19 and TRBJ2-1; 12 positions agree with TRBD2. CDR3 length equals 17 residues. J was trimmed by 9 bases and V by 4 bases; bases with no gene match: 13. Per germline, CDR1 LNHDA and CDR2 SQIVND (reference sequence). CDR3 loop: CASSTQLTSGSRAEQFF. The CDR3 coding sequence is TGTGCCAGTAGTACCCAATTGACTAGCGGGAGTAGGGCTGAGCAGTTCTTC. Variable domain in full (rest from reference TRBV19 and TRBJ2-1): DGGITQSPKYLFRKEGQNVTLSCEQNLNHDAMYWYRQDPGQGLRLIYYSQIVNDFQKGDIAEGYSVSREKKESFPLTVTSAQKNPTAFYLCASSTQLTSGSRAEQFFGPGTRLTVL.

The rearrangement links TRBV28 to TRBJ1-1, with unresolved D. Germline CDR1 and CDR2: MDHEN and SYDVKM. The CDR3 consists of 15 residues. V shed 3 bases and J shed 0 bases, with 11 bases lying between them. The CDR3 loop is CASSFSLRVNTEAFF. DNA for the CDR3: TGTGCCAGCAGTTTTTCCTTGAGGGTGAACACTGAAGCTTTCTTT.

This clone showed up just a few times. This chain uses TRBV7-3 with TRBJ1-1, with D possibly matching TRBD1 (5 bases). This CDR3 comprises 13 residues. Trimming left V 0 bases short and J 11 bases short, with 13 bases between. Looked up from germline, CDR1 is SGHTA and CDR2 is FQGTGA. The CDR3 reads CASSLTQGSGAFF. The CDR3 nucleotides are TGTGCCAGCAGCTTAACTCAGGGCTCTGGGGCTTTCTTT. The full variable domain, with the rest looked up from reference TRBV7-3 and TRBJ1-1, is GAGVSQTPSNKVTEKGKYVELRCDPISGHTALYWYRQSLGQGPEFLIYFQGTGAADDSGLPNDRFFAVRPEGSVSTLKIQRTERGDSAVYLCASSLTQGSGAFFGQGTRLTVV.

J is TRBJ1-4 and V is TRBV4-1; 9 bases align to TRBD1. There are 16 residues in the CDR3. Germline V gives CDR1 MGHRA, CDR2 YSYEKL. With V trimmed by 3 bases and J by 7 bases, 9 bases remained unmatched. The CDR3: CASSQYLGQGSEKLFF. The CDR3 DNA reads as TGCGCCAGCAGCCAGTACTTGGGACAGGGATCTGAAAAACTGTTTTTT.

DNA of the CDR3: TGCAGCGTTGGTAGACAGGGGATGGGAAACACCATATATTTT. Translating gives CSVGRQGMGNTIYF. This chain joins TRBV29-1 and TRBJ1-3; 8 bases agree with TRBD1. With V trimmed by 4 bases and J by 4 bases, 6 bases remained unmatched. Germline V gene sequence: CDR1 SQVTM, CDR2 ANQGSEA. CDR3 size: 14 residues.

The chain has TRBV28 and TRBJ2-7; D perhaps matches TRBD2 (6 bases). V was shortened by 3 bases and J by 0 bases, with 15 bases between the two germline ends. CDR1 and CDR2 (germline): MDHEN, SYDVKM. The CDR3 length is 16 residues. CDR3 residues: CASSLGGTGSSYEQYF. CDR3 bases: TGTGCCAGCAGTTTGGGCGGGACGGGGAGCTCCTACGAGCAGTACTTC.